The source of this T cell receptor (beta chain) is a study of cytomegalovirus exposure and HLA in healthy donors. Points from the study as a whole: Cytomegalovirus status, reportedly, was diagnosed with high specificity and sensitivity by the classifier. An observed cluster of highly shared sequence variants was recorded as a likely sequencing artifact.

PCR amplification relied on 60 Vbeta primers (plus 13 Jbeta primers). Sequenced by immunoSEQ multiplex PCR; TCRdb stores in-frame clones only, minus some. The sample shows approximately 270,000 clones, 75% to 85% of them seen only once. CDR1 is SEHNR, CDR2 FQNEAQ, per germline (reference sequence). J lost 2 bases, V lost 2 bases, and 12 bases had no gene match. The CDR3 sequence is 18 residues long. Worth noting for this clone: Its target is unknown.

This chain joins TRBV7-9 and TRBJ2-3; 8 bases align to TRBD2. Material for sequencing was PBMCs. This TCR was recovered from a girl aged 2-10 years in good health and CMV-seronegative. The CDR3 nucleotides read TGTGCCAGCAGCTTATCCGGACGGGGGGGAGAAAACACAGATACGCAGTATTTT. Its protein is CASSLSGRGGENTDTQYF.